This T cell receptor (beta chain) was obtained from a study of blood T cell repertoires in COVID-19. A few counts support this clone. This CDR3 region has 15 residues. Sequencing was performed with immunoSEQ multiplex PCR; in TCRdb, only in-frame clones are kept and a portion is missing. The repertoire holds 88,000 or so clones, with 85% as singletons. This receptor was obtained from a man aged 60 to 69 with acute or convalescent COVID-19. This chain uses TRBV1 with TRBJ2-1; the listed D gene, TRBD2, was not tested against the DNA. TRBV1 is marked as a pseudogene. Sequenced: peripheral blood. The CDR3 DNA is TGCACCAGCAATCCCGGGGGGCGGGGCGCAAATGAGCAGTTCTTC. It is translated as CTSNPGGRGANEQFF.